The 25 T cell receptor beta chains reported below all come from one sample, sequenced in a study of shared T cell receptors in the human thymus. Sequenced by immunoSEQ multiplex PCR; TCRdb stores in-frame clones only, minus some. The table shows over 60,000 clones, with 90% to 95% occurring only once. Sequenced: thymocytes. The receptors shown here come from a human donor.

The CDR3 bases are TGTGCCAGCAGTATCCCCCACAGGAAGGGCGAGCAGTACTTC. It codes for CASSIPHRKGEQYF. The V call is TRBV28, the J call TRBJ2-7, with a tentative D call TRBD1 (5 bases). Germline V CDR1 and CDR2: MDHEN, SYDVKM. V lost 5 bases to trimming and J lost 6 bases, with 17 bases between them. CDR3 length: 14 amino acids.

The chain is built from TRBV7-2 and TRBJ1-6, with 9 bases fitting TRBD1. The CDR3 totals 16 residues. Germline V gene data show CDR1 as SGHTA and CDR2 as FQGNSA. V lost 3 bases to trimming and J lost 7 bases; unmatched junction nucleotides: 7. CDR3 amino acids: CASSFSGGQGNSPLHF. In DNA, the CDR3 is TGTGCCAGCAGCTTCTCGGGGGGACAGGGAAATTCACCCCTCCACTTT.

This clone was detected once. The CDR3 sequence: CASSQDRRGTGELFF. The CDR3 DNA sequence: TGCGCCAGCAGCCAAGATAGACGTGGTACCGGGGAGCTGTTTTTT. This rearrangement joins TRBV4-3 to TRBJ2-2; D uncertain. From germline, CDR1 is LGHNA and CDR2 YSLEER. V gave up 0 bases and J gave up 5 bases, with 10 bases separating them. CDR3 size: 15 residues.

This clone appeared once. This chain uses TRBV19 with TRBJ1-5; tentative D call: TRBD1 (5 bases). Germline V gene lookup returns CDR1 LNHDA and CDR2 SQIVND (reference sequence). With 6 bases removed from V and 2 bases from J, the gap between germline ends came to 11 bases. The CDR3 has 14 residues. The CDR3 DNA reads as TGTGCCAGTAGGAGGCCACAGGGCAATCAGCCCCAGCATTTT. Its translation: CASRRPQGNQPQHF.

The CDR3 DNA sequence: TGTGCCAGTATCAGCTGCGAGACGCCGAGCCATGAGCAGTTCTTC. Protein product: CASISCETPSHEQFF. The chain joins TRBV7-2 to TRBJ2-1; no reliable D call. This CDR3 region has 15 residues. V was trimmed by 9 bases and J by 8 bases, leaving 23 bases between them. Germline assignment: CDR1 SGHTA and CDR2 FQGNSA.

This clone was recorded a few times. The CDR3 nucleotides are TGTGCCAGTAGTACGGGGGCTGAGGGTGGTTCACCCCTCCACTTT. Its translation is CASSTGAEGGSPLHF. V usage is TRBV19 and J usage is TRBJ1-6; possible D gene TRBD1, 6 bases. This CDR3 spans 15 amino acids. Germline values: CDR1 LNHDA, CDR2 SQIVND (reference sequence). V lost 4 bases and J lost 9, with 16 bases in between.

The chain recombines TRBV27 with TRBJ2-2; 10 bases match TRBD1. After removal of 5 bases from V and 5 bases from J, the junction contained 5 bases not matched to a gene. The CDR3 is made up of 15 amino acids. Germline values: CDR1 MNHEY, CDR2 SMNVEV (reference sequence). CDR3 nucleotides: TGTGCCAGCAGTCCAATGGGACAGGGGACCGGGGAGCTGTTTTTT. This sequence encodes CASSPMGQGTGELFF.

The V call is TRBV5-5, the J call TRBJ1-5; D not certain. Trimming stripped 3 bases from V and 4 bases from J, with 11 bases between. Germline V gene data show CDR1 as SGHKS and CDR2 as YYEKEE (reference sequence). This CDR3 spans 14 amino acids. CDR3 nucleotides: TGTGCCAGCAGCTCGCACGGACCAAATCAGCCCCAGCATTTT. Translation: CASSSHGPNQPQHF.

The chain recombines TRBV30 with TRBJ2-5; D may match TRBD1 or TRBD2 (5 bases each). The CDR3 is made up of 12 amino acids. The V gene's germline CDR1 is GTSNPN and CDR2 SVGIG (reference sequence). The V end was cut by 6 bases, the J end by 5 bases, with 13 bases between. CDR3 region: CACSVSGETQYF. In nucleotides, the CDR3 is TGTGCCTGTAGCGTATCAGGGGAGACCCAGTACTTC.

This clone was detected once. The chain combines TRBV27 with TRBJ2-6; D is possibly TRBD1 (6 bases). This CDR3 has 18 residues. The ends were cut back, 6 bases at V and 2 bases at J, with 20 bases in the middle. Germline V gene lookup returns CDR1 MNHEY and CDR2 SMNVEV (reference sequence). CDR3 residues: CASSLSVQGSAGANVLTF. The CDR3 DNA follows: TGTGCCAGCAGCCTATCCGTTCAGGGGTCTGCTGGGGCCAACGTCCTGACTTTC.

The CDR3 here is CATSRSKRGQETQYF. The DNA of the CDR3 is TGTGCCACCAGCAGATCTAAGCGGGGACAAGAGACCCAGTACTTC. The chain uses TRBV15 and TRBJ2-5; TRBD2 agrees at 7 bases. The CDR3 consists of 15 residues. CDR1 is LNHNV, CDR2 YYDKDF, per germline (reference sequence). The ends lost 2 bases at V and 2 bases at J; junction bases unmatched: 5.

The rearrangement joins TRBV4-1 to TRBJ2-7, with D possibly TRBD1 on 5 matching bases. V lost 0 bases to trimming and J lost 4 bases, with 7 bases between them. Per germline, CDR1 MGHRA and CDR2 YSYEKL. The CDR3 loop spans 13 amino acids. The CDR3 DNA is TGCGCCAGCAGCCAAGATAGGGGTTACGAGCAGTACTTC. Translated: CASSQDRGYEQYF.

The CDR3 sequence: CASSTGLANTYEQYF. Here the CDR3 DNA reads TGTGCCAGCTCAACGGGACTAGCGAATACCTACGAGCAGTACTTC. The rearrangement links TRBV18 to TRBJ2-7; 10 nucleotides line up with TRBD2. The V segment lost 5 bases and the J segment 2 bases; nucleotides outside the gene matches: 6. The CDR3 totals 15 residues. Germline V lookup: CDR1 KGHSH, CDR2 LQKENI.

This sequence joins TRBV6-6 and TRBJ2-7; D not certain. V lost 2 bases, J lost 7 bases, and 6 bases lay in between. Germline CDR1 is MNHNY and CDR2 is SVGAGI (reference sequence). The CDR3 totals 11 residues. DNA for the CDR3: TGTGCCAGCAGTTACGTGGGGGAGCAGTACTTC. This codes for CASSYVGEQYF.

This chain connects TRBV18 to TRBJ2-7; D not resolved. In germline, CDR1 is KGHSH, CDR2 LQKENI. V lost 3 bases and J lost 6, with 15 bases in between. This CDR3 is built from 14 residues. The CDR3 DNA sequence: TGTGCCAGCTCACCGACCAGGTTTTTTGGCGAGCAGTACTTC. Protein: CASSPTRFFGEQYF.

The chain joins TRBV15 to TRBJ2-7; no clear D. The length of the CDR3 is 16 residues. Germline CDR1 and CDR2: LNHNV and YYDKDF (reference sequence). Trimming left V 0 bases short and J 2 bases short, with 14 bases between. This CDR3 reads CATSRDLRDNPYEQYF. The CDR3, as DNA: TGTGCCACCAGCAGAGATCTAAGGGATAACCCCTACGAGCAGTACTTC. The complete variable domain, with remaining parts taken from reference TRBV15 and TRBJ2-7, reads DAMVIQNPRYQVTQFGKPVTLSCSQTLNHNVMYWYQQKSSQAPKLLFHYYDKDFNNEADTPDNFQSRRPNTSFCFLDIRSPGLGDTAMYLCATSRDLRDNPYEQYFGPGTRLTVT.

The rearrangement uses TRBV7-2 and TRBJ1-3, with D maybe TRBD1 (5 bases). Germline V gene lookup returns CDR1 SGHTA and CDR2 FQGNSA. The CDR3 consists of 16 residues. Trimming removed 4 bases at V and 3 bases at J, with 16 bases between. CDR3 nucleotides: TGTGCCAGCAGCTGCATACGGGCAGGGAGTGGAAACACCATATATTTT. The encoded protein is CASSCIRAGSGNTIYF.

The rearrangement joins TRBV4-2 to TRBJ1-3, with TRBD1 as a possible D gene (6 bases). CDR3 length: 17 amino acids. V was clipped by 4 bases and J by 0 bases, with 16 bases between them. Germline lookup yields CDR1 LGHNA and CDR2 YNFKEQ. Here the CDR3 reads CASSPPGGAFSGNTIYF. As DNA, the CDR3 is TGTGCCAGCAGCCCGCCCGGGGGGGCCTTCTCTGGAAACACCATATATTTT.

V usage is TRBV18 and J usage is TRBJ1-4, with D tentatively TRBD1 (6 bases). CDR1 and CDR2 (germline): KGHSH, LQKENI. The CDR3 extends over 16 amino acids. V lost 4 bases and J 5 bases, leaving 17 bases between the germline ends. CDR3 loop: CASSRTSGGTNEKLFF. CDR3 sequence (DNA): TGTGCCAGCTCACGAACCTCGGGGGGGACAAATGAAAAACTGTTTTTT.

The chain combines TRBV27 with TRBJ2-5, with TRBD2 matching 10 bases. The CDR3 loop spans 14 amino acids. Per the germline V gene, CDR1 is MNHEY and CDR2 is SMNVEV (reference sequence). The V and J ends lost 8 bases and 5 bases, in that order; junction bases with no gene match: 8. Written as DNA, the CDR3 is TGTGCCAGCGGATCTAGCGGGGGCGGGGAGACCCAGTACTTC. This codes for CASGSSGGGETQYF.

The CDR3 coding sequence is TGTGCCAGCAGTTCCCACGGTATCGGCAGGATAAACATTTACTATGGCTACACCTTC. It yields the protein CASSSHGIGRINIYYGYTF. The chain combines TRBV27 with TRBJ1-2, with unresolved D. CDR1 is MNHEY, CDR2 SMNVEV, per germline (reference sequence). The CDR3 contains 19 residues. V shed 4 bases and J shed 3 bases, with 27 bases lying between them.

V usage is TRBV29-1 and J usage is TRBJ2-5, with 9 bases that match TRBD2. Germline trimming cut 4 bases from V and 2 bases from J; bases unmatched to any gene: 2. This CDR3 has 13 amino acids. The germline V gene encodes CDR1 SQVTM and CDR2 ANQGSEA. The CDR3 reads CSVATSGQETQYF. In DNA, the CDR3 is TGCAGCGTTGCGACTAGCGGACAAGAGACCCAGTACTTC.

A single count supports this clone. V and J are TRBV6-1 and TRBJ1-5; D may be TRBD1 (5 bases). CDR1 MNHNS and CDR2 SASEGT come from the germline V gene. CDR3 length: 14 amino acids. The ends were cut back, 2 bases at V and 6 bases at J, with 11 bases in the middle. CDR3 amino acids: CASSEQGCSQPQHF. The CDR3 region has the DNA TGTGCCAGCAGTGAACAGGGTTGTAGTCAGCCCCAGCATTTT.

The V and J genes are TRBV28 and TRBJ2-7; 11 nucleotides align to TRBD2. The CDR3 extends over 19 amino acids. Looked up from germline, CDR1 is MDHEN and CDR2 is SYDVKM. The V segment lost 7 bases and the J segment 4 bases; nucleotides outside the gene matches: 21. The CDR3 bases are TGTGCCAGCAACTTTTCCGGACTAGCGGGTGGGGCGACCCTTTACGAGCAGTACTTC. It translates to CASNFSGLAGGATLYEQYF.

The genes are TRBV4-1 and TRBJ1-1; possibly TRBD1 for D (5 bases). The CDR3 consists of 14 residues. V lost 0 bases, J lost 3 bases, and 8 bases lay in between. Germline lookup yields CDR1 MGHRA and CDR2 YSYEKL. The CDR3 DNA reads as TGCGCCAGCAGCCAAGACAGGGCCGACACTGAAGCTTTCTTT. Protein: CASSQDRADTEAFF.